Sequencing of this T cell receptor (beta chain) was carried out in a study of OX40 agonist ivuxolimab in advanced cancers. General study findings and limits: CD4+ and CD8+ blood T cells expanded clonally by week 6 at 0.1 to 3.0 mg/kg. Compared with CD4+, CD8+ T cells on average had more expanded clones.

The data were produced by immunoSEQ multiplex PCR, yet TCRdb's version contains in-frame clones alone and is incomplete. The profile shows tens of thousands of clones, over 80% of them singletons. The CDR3 extends over 18 amino acids. CDR1 and CDR2 from the germline V gene are SEHNR and FQNEAQ (reference sequence). V dropped 0 bases and J dropped 3; count of bases not matched to a gene: 7. Comments on this clone: What it binds is unknown.

Source: CD4+ or CD8+ T cells sorted from blood, taken in a trial of the OX40 agonist ivuxolimab. The sequence derives from an adult with an advanced solid tumor such as melanoma, head and neck, liver or kidney cancer. The chain combines TRBV7-9 with TRBJ1-5, with 11 bases matching TRBD1. The CDR3 DNA reads TGTGCCAGCAGCTTAGCAACCGGGACAGGGGGTATCAATCAGCCCCAGCATTTT. This encodes CASSLATGTGGINQPQHF.